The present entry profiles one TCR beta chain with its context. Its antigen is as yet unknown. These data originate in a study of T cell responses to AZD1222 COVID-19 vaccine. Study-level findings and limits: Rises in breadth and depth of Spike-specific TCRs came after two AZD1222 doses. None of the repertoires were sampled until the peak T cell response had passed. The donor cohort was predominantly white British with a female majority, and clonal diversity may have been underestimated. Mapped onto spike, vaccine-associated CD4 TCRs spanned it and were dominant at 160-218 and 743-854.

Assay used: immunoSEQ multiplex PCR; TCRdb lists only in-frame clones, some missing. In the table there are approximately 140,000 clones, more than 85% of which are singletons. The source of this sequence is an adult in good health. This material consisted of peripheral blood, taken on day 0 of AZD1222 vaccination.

CDR3 loop: CASSPQLQSPYGYTF. The CDR3 region has the DNA TGTGCCAGCAGCCCGCAATTACAGTCCCCCTATGGCTACACCTTC. The chain employs TRBV14 and TRBJ1-2; D call uncertain. Germline V lookup: CDR1 SGHDN, CDR2 FVKESK. This CDR3 comprises 15 residues. Trimming removed 4 bases from V and 4 bases from J, with 16 bases in between.